This TCR beta chain was found in a study of monozygotic twins with cystic fibrosis. The CDR3 loop spans 12 amino acids. From germline, CDR1 is SGHRS and CDR2 YFSETQ. Trimming removed 0 bases from V and 5 bases from J, with 5 bases in between. The assay was immunoSEQ multiplex PCR, and TCRdb's table has in-frame clones only and misses some. The sample yields some 33,000 clones, about 93% seen once. The TCR comes from a boy under 10 years old with cystic fibrosis. The sequencing input was blood. The V call is TRBV5-1, the J call TRBJ2-5; no definite D call. The CDR3 nucleotides are TGCGCCAGCAGCTTGGATCGGGAGACCCAGTACTTC. Its translation: CASSLDRETQYF.